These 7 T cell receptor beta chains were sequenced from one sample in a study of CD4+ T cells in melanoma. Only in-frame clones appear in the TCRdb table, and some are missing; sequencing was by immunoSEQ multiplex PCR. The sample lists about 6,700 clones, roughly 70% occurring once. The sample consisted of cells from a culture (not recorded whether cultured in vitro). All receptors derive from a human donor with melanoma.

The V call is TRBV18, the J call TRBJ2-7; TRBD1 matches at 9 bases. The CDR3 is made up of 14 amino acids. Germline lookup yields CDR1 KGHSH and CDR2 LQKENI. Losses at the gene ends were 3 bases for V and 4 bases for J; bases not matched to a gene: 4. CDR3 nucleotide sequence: TGTGCCAGCTCACCCCCAGGACAGGGGTACGAGCAGTACTTC. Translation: CASSPPGQGYEQYF.

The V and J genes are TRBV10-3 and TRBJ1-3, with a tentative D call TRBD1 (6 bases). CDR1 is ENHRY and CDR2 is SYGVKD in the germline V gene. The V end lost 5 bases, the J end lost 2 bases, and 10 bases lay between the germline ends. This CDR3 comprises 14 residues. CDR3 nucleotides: TGTGCCATCAGTAGACAGGAGGCTGGAAACACCATATATTTT. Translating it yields CAISRQEAGNTIYF.

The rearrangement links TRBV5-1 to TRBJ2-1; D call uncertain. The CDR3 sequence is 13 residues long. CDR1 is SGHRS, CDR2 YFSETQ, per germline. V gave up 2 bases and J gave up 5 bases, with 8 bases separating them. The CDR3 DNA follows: TGCGCCAGCAGCTTCAACAGTAACAATGAGCAGTTCTTC. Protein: CASSFNSNNEQFF.

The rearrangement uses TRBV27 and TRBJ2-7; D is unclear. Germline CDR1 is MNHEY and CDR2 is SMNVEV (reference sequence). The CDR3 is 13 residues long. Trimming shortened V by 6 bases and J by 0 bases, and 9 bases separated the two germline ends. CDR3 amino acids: CASSDHGSYEQYF. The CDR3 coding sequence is TGTGCCAGCAGCGATCACGGCTCCTACGAGCAGTACTTC.

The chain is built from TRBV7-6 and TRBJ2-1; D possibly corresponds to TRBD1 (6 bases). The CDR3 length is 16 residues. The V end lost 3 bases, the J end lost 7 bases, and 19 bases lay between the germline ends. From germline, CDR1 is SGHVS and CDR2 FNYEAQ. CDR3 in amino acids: CASSLGAQWGWNEQFF. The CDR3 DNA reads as TGTGCCAGCAGCTTGGGGGCCCAATGGGGTTGGAATGAGCAGTTCTTC.

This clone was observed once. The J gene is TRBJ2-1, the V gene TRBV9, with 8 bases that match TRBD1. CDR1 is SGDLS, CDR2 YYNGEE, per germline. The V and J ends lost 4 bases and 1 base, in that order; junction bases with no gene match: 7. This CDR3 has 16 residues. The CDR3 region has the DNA TGTGCCAGCAGCACCCGACAGGGGTCGTCCTACAATGAGCAGTTCTTC. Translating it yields CASSTRQGSSYNEQFF.

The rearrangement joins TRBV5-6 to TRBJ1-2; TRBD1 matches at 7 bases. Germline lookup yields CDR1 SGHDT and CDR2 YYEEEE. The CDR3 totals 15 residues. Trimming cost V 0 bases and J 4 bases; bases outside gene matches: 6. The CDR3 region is CASSLGQGSFYGYTF. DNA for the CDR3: TGTGCCAGCAGCTTGGGACAGGGTTCGTTCTATGGCTACACCTTC.